This T cell receptor beta chain was sequenced during a study of PD-1 blockade in classical Hodgkin lymphoma. This CDR3 has 13 residues. Germline V lookup: CDR1 SGHDT, CDR2 YYEEEE. V gave up 4 bases and J gave up 7 bases, with 12 bases separating them. Time point described: cycle 4 day 1 (C4D1), after 6 weeks of nivolumab. Every patient relapsed after autologous stem cell transplantation, and brentuximab vedotin exposure varied. Data came from immunoSEQ multiplex PCR; TCRdb stores just in-frame clones and leaves some out. The sample lists some 9,700 clones; 65% to 85% were seen once. This clone showed up just once.

The source is a human donor with classical Hodgkin lymphoma. J is TRBJ2-1 and V is TRBV5-6; unclear D gene. The source was peripheral blood mononuclear cells (PBMCs), collected before the fourth cycle of nivolumab. The CDR3 nucleotides are TGTGCCAGCAGCCCGCTGAACAGAAATGAGCAGTTCTTC. Translated: CASSPLNRNEQFF.